This TCR beta chain was retrieved from a study of cytomegalovirus exposure and HLA in healthy donors. Study-wide points: Another analysis was done later, and it associated 17,000 or so TCR beta sequences with HLA alleles at 0.05 false discovery rate. Reportedly, fewer N-insertions than the 666-donor mean appeared in an Asian-associated ancestry cluster in a later analysis. Common viral pathogens seemed to be connected with several of the most significant clusters, according to a later analysis. Data from an earlier analysis indicated that most TCR beta V segments were productive either about 87% or about 30% of the time.

Comments on this clone: Its antigen is unknown.

CDR3 length equals 16 residues. Trimming took 4 bases from V and 2 from J; bases not matched to a gene: 7. CDR1 is SNHLY, CDR2 FYNNEI, per germline. PCR was performed using 60 Vbeta and 13 Jbeta primers. Measured with immunoSEQ multiplex PCR; TCRdb has only the in-frame clones, and not every one. The sample holds around 100,000 clones, roughly three quarters seen once. The gene calls are TRBV2 and TRBJ2-2, with 7 nucleotides matching TRBD2. The TCR originated in a woman aged 45-65 years in good health and CMV-seropositive. Source material: PBMCs. The CDR3 bases are TGTGCCAGCAGTGGACGCGGGGGAAAAAACACCGGGGAGCTGTTTTTT. Amino acids: CASSGRGGKNTGELFF.